These 21 T cell receptor beta chains were sequenced from one sample in a study of shared clonotypes between healthy human individuals. Naive CD8 cells lacked CD45RO and underwent positive selection for CCR7, leaving out terminally differentiated effector memory CD45RA+ cells. Measured with immunoSEQ multiplex PCR; TCRdb has only the in-frame clones, and not every one. The sample lists roughly 810,000 clones, roughly 96% occurring once. The sample consisted of naive CD8+ T cells sorted from blood. These receptors all stem from a man aged 30-40 years in good health.

Concerning this clone: At one boundary the junction diverges from the germline segment, which might be a read error. The rearrangement joins TRBV2 to TRBJ2-7; D unclear. CDR1 and CDR2 (germline): SNHLY, FYNNEI. This CDR3 has 14 residues. The CDR3 spells CASREGQRTGEQYF. The CDR3 coding sequence is TGTGCCAGCAGGGAAGGTCAGAGGACGGGCGAGCAGTACTTC.

This rearrangement joins TRBV11-3 to TRBJ2-2; D perhaps matches TRBD1 (5 bases). Trimming stripped 6 bases from V and 1 base from J, with 6 bases between. The CDR3 has 13 amino acids. Germline lookup yields CDR1 SGHNT and CDR2 YENEEA. As DNA, the CDR3 is TGTGCCAGCAGAGACAGGAACACCGGGGAGCTGTTTTTT. Protein product: CASRDRNTGELFF.

In its sample, this clone was seen once. As DNA, the CDR3 is TGTGCCAGCAGTTCAATCGGGACAGGGAAATCCGGGGAGCTGTTTTTT. Translation gives CASSSIGTGKSGELFF. The chain uses TRBV27 and TRBJ2-2; 9 positions agree with TRBD1. After removal of 4 bases from V and 6 bases from J, the junction contained 9 bases not matched to a gene. The CDR3 extends over 16 amino acids. CDR1 is MNHEY and CDR2 is SMNVEV in the germline V gene (reference sequence).

The chain combines TRBV7-9 with TRBJ1-5; 7 bases align to TRBD1. This CDR3 has 14 residues. Germline trimming cut 5 bases from V and 3 bases from J; bases unmatched to any gene: 4. The germline V gene encodes CDR1 SEHNR and CDR2 FQNEAQ (reference sequence). The CDR3 loop is CASSQTGFNQPQHF. The CDR3 region has the DNA TGTGCCAGCAGCCAGACAGGGTTCAATCAGCCCCAGCATTTT.

This chain links TRBV10-3 with TRBJ1-1; weak D call: TRBD1 (5 bases). The CDR3 totals 15 residues. The germline gives CDR1 ENHRY, CDR2 SYGVKD. Trimming took 7 bases from V and 1 from J, leaving 16 bases between them. CDR3 region: CAIKVGVGKNTEAFF. DNA of the CDR3: TGTGCCATCAAGGTAGGGGTGGGGAAGAACACTGAAGCTTTCTTT.

The chain carries TRBV5-5 and TRBJ2-7; D is ambiguous. From germline, CDR1 is SGHKS and CDR2 YYEKEE (reference sequence). The CDR3 has 16 residues. V was cut by 0 bases and J by 1 base, with 14 bases left in between. The CDR3 protein is CASSLVVQQNSYEQYF. In DNA, the CDR3 is TGTGCCAGCAGCTTGGTTGTGCAGCAGAATTCCTACGAGCAGTACTTC.

The CDR3 nucleotides read TGTGCCAGCAGTTTGACAGGGATAGGAAATGAGCAGTTCTTC. This encodes CASSLTGIGNEQFF. The chain couples TRBV27 to TRBJ2-1, with 7 bases fitting TRBD1. This CDR3 comprises 14 residues. J was trimmed by 7 bases and V by 3 bases; bases with no gene match: 6. The germline gives CDR1 MNHEY, CDR2 SMNVEV (reference sequence).

The genes are TRBV21-1 and TRBJ2-5; TRBD2 is the table's D call, not checked against the DNA. TRBV21-1 is recorded as a pseudogene. This CDR3 has 13 residues. CDR3: CASTPGGWETQYF. DNA for the CDR3: TGTGCCAGCACCCCGGGTGGGTGGGAGACCCAGTACTTC.

The gene calls are TRBV7-6 and TRBJ2-2; TRBD2 agrees at 14 bases. The CDR3 runs to 19 residues. Germline CDR1 SGHVS, CDR2 FNYEAQ. J gave up 4 bases and V 5 bases, and 12 bases lay outside the gene matches. CDR3 DNA: TGTGCCAGCAGCCGACGGGGGACTAGCGGGAGTGGAATCACCGGGGAGCTGTTTTTT. As protein: CASSRRGTSGSGITGELFF.

The V call is TRBV6-1, the J call TRBJ2-7; TRBD2 might be the D (5 bases). CDR1 is MNHNS and CDR2 is SASEGT in the germline V gene. The CDR3 length is 13 residues. V shed 3 bases and J shed 3 bases, with 9 bases lying between them. CDR3 amino acids: CASSDRAGYEQYF. The CDR3 bases are TGTGCCAGCAGTGATAGGGCGGGCTACGAGCAGTACTTC.

CDR3 sequence: CASSTDRWPVVEQFF. As DNA, the CDR3 is TGTGCCAGTAGCACCGACAGGTGGCCGGTGGTTGAGCAGTTCTTC. The chain uses TRBV19 and TRBJ2-1, with D perhaps matching TRBD1 (6 bases). V lost 6 bases, J lost 9 bases, and 21 bases lay in between. This CDR3 contains 15 residues. Germline values: CDR1 LNHDA, CDR2 SQIVND (reference sequence).

Remarks on this clone: At the DNA level, this CDR3 is encoded by other sequences in the same sample as well. The chain uses TRBV4-1 and TRBJ2-2; D unclear. Trimming cost V 3 bases and J 1 base, with 6 bases left between them. The V gene's germline CDR1 is MGHRA and CDR2 YSYEKL. The CDR3 runs 14 residues. The CDR3 spells CASSQAQNTGELFF. CDR3 nucleotide sequence: TGCGCCAGCAGCCAGGCACAGAACACCGGGGAGCTGTTTTTT.

This clone was detected once. The chain links TRBV5-6 to TRBJ1-5; D remains unclear. Germline V gene sequence: CDR1 SGHDT, CDR2 YYEEEE. The CDR3 is 12 residues long. V was clipped by 5 bases and J by 9 bases, with 12 bases between them. CDR3 loop: CASRSRAGPQHF. For the CDR3, the DNA is TGTGCCAGCAGGTCCCGGGCCGGGCCCCAGCATTTT.

J is TRBJ2-3 and V is TRBV13; D is unclear. V was shortened by 0 bases and J by 4 bases, with 8 bases between the two germline ends. From germline, CDR1 is PRHDT and CDR2 FYEKMQ (reference sequence). The CDR3 consists of 14 residues. CDR3 DNA: TGTGCCAGCAGCTTAGGGGCCCTCGCAGATACGCAGTATTTT. It yields the protein CASSLGALADTQYF.

The chain couples TRBV19 to TRBJ2-1, with TRBD2 identical over 8 bases. V was pared by 8 bases and J by 4 bases, with 10 bases of the junction left unmatched. From germline, CDR1 is LNHDA and CDR2 SQIVND (reference sequence). The CDR3 is 15 residues long. This CDR3 is CASSPRAGGYNEQFF. The CDR3, as DNA: TGTGCCAGTTCCCCTCGGGCGGGGGGTTACAATGAGCAGTTCTTC.

CDR3 sequence reads: CASSPTGPYNEQFF. CDR3 sequence (DNA): TGTGCCAGCTCCCCGACAGGGCCCTACAATGAGCAGTTCTTC. The chain uses TRBV27 and TRBJ2-1; TRBD1 matches 7 bases. The CDR3 has 14 residues. V gave up 8 bases and J gave up 2 bases; unmatched junction bases: 6. Germline lookup yields CDR1 MNHEY and CDR2 SMNVEV (reference sequence).

The chain has TRBV6-5 and TRBJ1-2, with 12 bases identical to TRBD1. From germline, CDR1 is MNHEY and CDR2 SVGAGI. CDR3 size: 15 residues. With 5 bases clipped from V and 5 bases from J, the junction kept 6 bases outside the gene matches. The CDR3 nucleotides read TGTGCCAGCAGTCTCGGGACAGGGGGCGTATATGGCTACACCTTC. Protein product: CASSLGTGGVYGYTF.

The chain uses TRBV7-6 and TRBJ2-3; the D is unclear. V lost 4 bases to trimming and J lost 7 bases, with 9 bases between them. This CDR3 comprises 12 residues. Germline CDR1 reads SGHVS; CDR2 reads FNYEAQ. The CDR3 DNA reads TGTGCCAGCAGCTCGCTTGAAAATACGCAGTATTTT. Protein: CASSSLENTQYF.

This rearrangement joins TRBV7-2 to TRBJ2-7; D is possibly TRBD2 (6 bases). This CDR3 is built from 15 residues. V was clipped by 3 bases and J by 0 bases, with 12 bases between them. The germline gives CDR1 SGHTA, CDR2 FQGNSA. The CDR3 is CASSFTPSVSYEQYF. The CDR3 region has the DNA TGTGCCAGCAGCTTTACCCCTAGCGTCTCCTACGAGCAGTACTTC.

The V and J genes are TRBV28 and TRBJ2-7; D is perhaps TRBD1 or TRBD2 (5 bases each). Trimming left V 7 bases short and J 2 bases short, with 21 bases between. The CDR3 has 16 amino acids. CDR1 is MDHEN, CDR2 SYDVKM, per germline. In DNA, the CDR3 is TGTGCCAGCACCAGCCCGAGGGGCTCAACAGCCTACGAGCAGTACTTC. It is translated as CASTSPRGSTAYEQYF.

As DNA, the CDR3 is TGTGCCAGCAGCGGAGGTTTCTTGAACACTGAGCAGTTCTTC. Translating gives CASSGGFLNTEQFF. This chain links TRBV7-1 with TRBJ2-1; weak D call: TRBD2 (5 bases). TRBV7-1 is flagged as an ORF with uncertain function. The ends were cut back, 5 bases at V and 9 bases at J, with 17 bases in the middle. CDR3 length equals 14 residues.